The rows below give T cell receptor beta chains drawn from one sample of a study of blood T cells in healthy people across ages. TCRdb reanalysed the 5' RACE reads using MiXCR and keeps one entry per CDR3 protein. The repertoire holds about 1,600,000 distinct CDR3 sequences, with about 40% as singletons. Sequences were obtained from blood. These receptors originate from a woman under 30 in good health. CDR3s include the opening cysteine and the closing phenylalanine or tryptophan. D genes are given only for firm matches. A row's size may be missing; if present it is once, few, many or a size class.

TRBV2	TRBJ1-2	.	.	CASSDWQDYGYTF	TGTGCCAGCAGTGACTGGCAGGACTATGGCTACACCTTC
TRBV20-1	TRBJ1-5	.	.	CSARYTDSVTQPQHF	TGCAGTGCTAGGTATACGGACAGTGTGACTCAGCCCCAGCATTTT
TRBV27	TRBJ2-3	many	.	CASRSTSTDTQYF	TGTGCCAGCAGATCAACTAGCACAGATACGCAGTATTTT
TRBV5-1	TRBJ2-1	.	.	CASSSGDSRRGNEQFF	TGCGCCAGCAGCTCGGGGGACTCGCGTCGCGGCAATGAGCAGTTCTTC
TRBV12-3/TRBV12-4	TRBJ1-2	.	TRBD1	CASTETGRNYGYTF	TGTGCCAGCACCGAGACAGGGCGTAACTATGGCTACACCTTC
TRBV2	TRBJ2-5	.	TRBD2	CASNEGGRARNEQYF	TGTGCCAGCAATGAGGGCGGGAGGGCCAGGAATGAGCAGTACTTC
TRBV7-2	TRBJ2-1	many	.	CASSLAYNEQFF	TGTGCCAGCAGCTTAGCCTACAATGAGCAGTTCTTC
TRBV11-1	TRBJ2-5	.	TRBD2	CASRQTSGGFTRETQYF	TGTGCCAGCAGACAGACTAGCGGTGGGTTTACTCGGGAGACCCAGTACTTC
TRBV5-1	TRBJ2-7	.	TRBD2	CASSLAGRLAGTEEQYF	TGCGCCAGCAGCTTGGCCGGCCGGCTAGCGGGAACGGAAGAGCAGTACTTC
TRBV9	TRBJ1-3	.	.	CASSGGNTIYF	TGTGCCAGCAGCGGTGGAAACACCATATATTTT
TRBV29-1	TRBJ2-3	many	.	CSVVKVATQYF	TGCAGCGTTGTTAAGGTGGCTACGCAGTATTTT
TRBV27	TRBJ1-1	few	.	CASSSGLTEAFF	TGTGCCAGCAGTTCTGGGTTAACTGAAGCTTTCTTT
TRBV3-1	TRBJ1-2	.	.	CASSQVVAGANYGYTF	TGTGCCAGCAGCCAAGTTGTGGCAGGAGCTAACTATGGCTACACCTTC
TRBV20-1	TRBJ2-5	.	.	CSAHRPRGSQETQYF	TGCAGTGCTCATCGCCCCAGAGGGTCCCAAGAGACCCAGTACTTC
TRBV9	TRBJ2-7	.	TRBD2	CASSVGGGSPYEQYF	TGTGCCAGCAGCGTAGGGGGCGGGAGTCCCTACGAGCAGTACTTC
TRBV7-8	TRBJ2-5	.	.	CASSLARAGTLQETQYF	TGTGCCAGCAGCTTAGCCCGGGCAGGGACCCTACAAGAGACCCAGTACTTC
TRBV7-7	TRBJ1-1	.	.	CASSLATSGTQNTEAFF	TGTGCTAGCAGCTTAGCCACCTCCGGGACACAGAACACTGAAGCTTTCTTT
TRBV4-1	TRBJ1-5	.	.	CASSQGASAQPQHF	TGCGCCAGCAGCCAGGGGGCCAGTGCCCAGCCCCAGCATTTT
TRBV7-2	TRBJ2-7	few	.	CASSYQGGTYEQYF	TGTGCCAGCAGCTACCAGGGGGGCACCTACGAGCAGTACTTC
TRBV27	TRBJ2-5	few	.	CASSLQLLDYNEQYF	TGTGCCAGCAGTTTGCAACTTCTGGACTACAATGAGCAGTACTTC
TRBV6-1	TRBJ1-5	many	.	CASSEGISGNQPQHF	TGTGCCAGCAGTGAGGGGATCTCGGGCAATCAGCCCCAGCATTTT
TRBV19	TRBJ1-2	.	.	CASTRGTFKGNGYTF	TGTGCCAGTACCCGAGGGACATTCAAGGGGAACGGCTACACCTTC
TRBV12-3/TRBV12-4	TRBJ2-3	.	TRBD2	CASGPLAARPDTQYF	TGTGCCAGCGGCCCGCTAGCGGCCCGACCAGATACGCAGTATTTT
TRBV30	TRBJ2-1	.	TRBD2	CAWSVQAGGLNEQFF	TGTGCCTGGAGTGTACAGGCGGGAGGGTTAAATGAGCAGTTCTTC
TRBV20-1	TRBJ2-7	few	TRBD1	CSARGQTSYEQYF	TGCAGTGCTAGGGGACAGACCTCCTACGAGCAGTACTTC
TRBV5-1	TRBJ2-2	.	.	CASSIVAGDNTGELFF	TGCGCCAGCAGCATAGTCGCAGGAGATAACACCGGGGAGCTGTTTTTT
TRBV6-5	TRBJ1-2	.	.	CASHHDFYGYTF	TGTGCCAGCCACCATGACTTCTATGGCTACACCTTC
TRBV5-1	TRBJ2-3	many	.	CASSLTTDTQYF	TGTGCCAGCAGCCTCACCACAGATACGCAGTATTTT
TRBV5-1	TRBJ2-5	few	.	CASSLNAGRQETQYF	TGCGCCAGCAGCTTGAATGCAGGGCGGCAAGAGACCCAGTACTTC